Below are 27 T cell receptor beta chains sequenced from a single sample in a study of brain T cells in children with intractable seizures. Sequenced by immunoSEQ multiplex PCR; TCRdb stores in-frame clones only, minus some. Among approximately 44,000 clones, about 93% were seen once, and the ten largest hold 5% to 6.5%. Source: peripheral blood, taken at surgery. These receptors all come from a girl aged 2-15 years with tuberous sclerosis and intractable seizures.

The rearrangement joins TRBV4-1 to TRBJ1-2; 7 nucleotides match TRBD1. V lost 4 bases to trimming and J lost 5 bases; unmatched junction nucleotides: 16. Germline V lookup: CDR1 MGHRA, CDR2 YSYEKL. There are 17 residues in the CDR3. This CDR3 is CASSPAPLDRVYYGYTF. Here the CDR3 DNA reads TGCGCCAGCAGCCCAGCCCCCCTCGACAGGGTTTATTATGGCTACACCTTC.

The rearrangement joins TRBV5-4 to TRBJ1-1, with D uncertain. Germline CDR1 is SGHNT and CDR2 is YYREEE (reference sequence). The CDR3 consists of 12 residues. V was clipped by 1 base and J by 1 base, with 2 bases between them. Written as DNA, the CDR3 is TGTGCCAGCAGCTTGCAGAACACTGAAGCTTTCTTT. Residues: CASSLQNTEAFF.

This sequence joins TRBV7-2 and TRBJ2-7; 11 positions match TRBD2. The junction had 5 bases not matched to a gene; V was cut back by 1 base and J by 6 bases. The germline V gene encodes CDR1 SGHTA and CDR2 FQGNSA. CDR3 size: 15 residues. The CDR3 loop is CASSLGPSGGLEQYF. Here the CDR3 DNA reads TGTGCCAGCAGCTTAGGACCTAGCGGGGGGCTCGAGCAGTACTTC.

J is TRBJ1-2 and V is TRBV5-1, with no clear D. CDR3 length equals 13 residues. V was trimmed by 0 bases and J by 2 bases, leaving 5 bases between them. The germline V gene encodes CDR1 SGHRS and CDR2 YFSETQ. The CDR3, as DNA: TGCGCCAGCAGCTTGGGGACCAACTATGGCTACACCTTC. It translates to CASSLGTNYGYTF.

The V and J genes are TRBV20-1 and TRBJ2-3; no clear D gene. V lost 3 bases and J 0 bases, leaving 4 bases between the germline ends. The CDR3 extends over 12 amino acids. Germline V CDR1 and CDR2: DFQATT, SNEGSKA (reference sequence). CDR3 bases: TGCAGTGCTAGTAGAAGCACAGATACGCAGTATTTT. Its translation is CSASRSTDTQYF.

The chain recombines TRBV28 with TRBJ1-5, with D unresolved. The CDR3 is 14 residues long. The ends were cut back, 5 bases at V and 0 bases at J, with 8 bases in the middle. The germline V gene has CDR1 MDHEN and CDR2 SYDVKM. Here the CDR3 reads CASSTLNSNQPQHF. The CDR3, as DNA: TGTGCCAGCAGTACCCTTAATAGCAATCAGCCCCAGCATTTT. The variable domain in full, with the rest retrieved from reference TRBV28 and TRBJ1-5, is DVKVTQSSRYLVKRTGEKVFLECVQDMDHENMFWYRQDPGLGLRLIYFSYDVKMKEKGDIPEGYSVSREKKERFSLILESASTNQTSMYLCASSTLNSNQPQHFGDGTRLSIL.

The chain recombines TRBV9 with TRBJ2-3, with D unresolved. CDR1 SGDLS and CDR2 YYNGEE come from the germline V gene. Trimming removed 4 bases from V and 2 bases from J, with 14 bases in between. The CDR3 sequence is 15 residues long. CDR3 coding DNA: TGTGCCAGCAGCCCCCGCCGGGTACCCACAGATACGCAGTATTTT. This encodes CASSPRRVPTDTQYF.

J is TRBJ2-2 and V is TRBV7-9; weak D call: TRBD2 (6 bases). There are 17 residues in the CDR3. Trimming removed 5 bases at V and 1 base at J, with 17 bases between. Germline CDR1 reads SEHNR; CDR2 reads FQNEAQ (reference sequence). The CDR3 bases are TGTGCCAGCAGCCCAGGTGGTGGAGGGCTGAACACCGGGGAGCTGTTTTTT. Its translation: CASSPGGGGLNTGELFF.

The V gene is TRBV6-5, the J gene TRBJ1-3; 8 bases align to TRBD1. Germline V gene sequence: CDR1 MNHEY, CDR2 SVGAGI. The J segment lost 0 bases and the V segment lost 4 bases, leaving 5 bases of the junction unmatched. The CDR3 contains 16 residues. The CDR3 sequence: CASSSSTGDSGNTIYF. The CDR3, as DNA: TGTGCCAGCAGTTCGTCGACAGGGGACTCTGGAAACACCATATATTTT.

This sequence joins TRBV7-9 and TRBJ1-4, with D perhaps matching TRBD1 (5 bases). The CDR3 is 16 residues long. Per germline, CDR1 SEHNR and CDR2 FQNEAQ (reference sequence). V was cut by 0 bases and J by 8 bases, with 16 bases left in between. CDR3 residues: CASSLAKDTVKEKLFF. Here the CDR3 DNA reads TGTGCCAGCAGCTTAGCGAAGGACACCGTTAAAGAAAAACTGTTTTTT. The complete variable domain, with remaining parts taken from reference TRBV7-9 and TRBJ1-4, reads DTGVSQNPRHKITKRGQNVTFRCDPISEHNRLYWYRQTLGQGPEFLTYFQNEAQLEKSRLLSDRFSAERPKGSFSTLEIQRTEQGDSAMYLCASSLAKDTVKEKLFFGSGTQLSVL.

This rearrangement joins TRBV11-2 to TRBJ2-1, with TRBD2 as a possible D gene (6 bases). V lost 6 bases and J 2 bases, leaving 14 bases between the germline ends. CDR3 length: 15 amino acids. CDR1 and CDR2 from the germline V gene are SGHAT and FQNNGV. The CDR3 is CASRKPGLTYNEQFF. The CDR3 coding sequence is TGTGCCAGCAGGAAACCCGGACTAACCTACAATGAGCAGTTCTTC.

The chain recombines TRBV2 with TRBJ1-2; the D gene is possibly TRBD1 (6 bases). The CDR3 length is 12 residues. Trimming took 7 bases from V and 4 from J, leaving 10 bases between them. Germline V lookup: CDR1 SNHLY, CDR2 FYNNEI. The CDR3 DNA reads TGTGCCAGCACACAGGGATCCTATGGCTACACCTTC. As protein: CASTQGSYGYTF.

The chain employs TRBV6-5 and TRBJ1-6; 9 bases are shared with TRBD1. Germline values: CDR1 MNHEY, CDR2 SVGAGI. J lost 10 bases, V lost 0 bases, and 4 bases had no gene match. This CDR3 comprises 15 residues. CDR3 in DNA: TGTGCCAGCAGTTACTCTTGGACAGGGGACTCACCCCTCCACTTT. Amino acid sequence: CASSYSWTGDSPLHF.

The table lists this clone with a count of one. The V gene is TRBV4-1, the J gene TRBJ1-3; maybe TRBD1 (6 bases). Germline CDR1 reads MGHRA; CDR2 reads YSYEKL. Trimming took off 0 bases at V and 5 bases at J, with 11 bases between the two ends. The CDR3 runs 15 residues. The CDR3 reads CASSQDSGARNTIYF. The CDR3 coding sequence is TGCGCCAGCAGCCAAGATTCGGGGGCGCGAAACACCATATATTTT.

The V call is TRBV5-1, the J call TRBJ2-3, with a tentative D call TRBD2 (5 bases). This CDR3 region has 16 residues. The V gene's germline CDR1 is SGHRS and CDR2 YFSETQ. With 2 bases removed from V and 2 bases from J, the gap between germline ends came to 15 bases. CDR3 DNA sequence: TGCGCCAGCAGCTTCGGGATAGCTCGGGACACAGATACGCAGTATTTT. Translated, it gives CASSFGIARDTDTQYF.

The chain employs TRBV5-4 and TRBJ1-1; the D gene is possibly TRBD1 (6 bases). Germline assignment: CDR1 SGHNT and CDR2 YYREEE (reference sequence). There are 14 residues in the CDR3. V gave up 4 bases and J gave up 3 bases, with 13 bases separating them. The CDR3 coding sequence is TGTGCCAGCAGCCTGTGGGGGGCAGACACTGAAGCTTTCTTT. This codes for CASSLWGADTEAFF. Full variable domain (remainder filled in from reference TRBV5-4 and TRBJ1-1): ETGVTQSPTHLIKTRGQQVTLRCSSQSGHNTVSWYQQALGQGPQFIFQYYREEENGRGNFPPRFSGLQFPNYSSELNVNALELDDSALYLCASSLWGADTEAFFGQGTRLTVV.

The chain joins TRBV7-2 to TRBJ2-5; D gene uncertain. Trimming took 3 bases from V and 3 from J, leaving 11 bases between them. CDR3 length: 14 amino acids. The germline V gene has CDR1 SGHTA and CDR2 FQGNSA. This CDR3 is CASSFRDGKETQYF. CDR3 DNA: TGTGCCAGCAGCTTTAGAGACGGTAAAGAGACCCAGTACTTC.

This rearrangement joins TRBV3-1 (or the pseudogene TRBV3-2) to TRBJ1-3; no reliable D call. CDR1 and CDR2 from the germline V gene are LGHDT and YNNKEL (reference sequence). This CDR3 contains 15 residues. Trimming cost V 2 bases and J 4 bases, with 12 bases left between them. CDR3 nucleotides: TGTGCCAGCAGCCAATCAGCCTTGGGCGGAAACACCATATATTTT. Protein: CASSQSALGGNTIYF.

This sequence joins TRBV18 and TRBJ2-5, with 9 nucleotides matching TRBD1. CDR3 length equals 14 residues. Per the germline V gene, CDR1 is KGHSH and CDR2 is LQKENI. The junction had 6 bases not matched to a gene; V was cut back by 6 bases and J by 4 bases. The CDR3: CASSLPTGGETQYF. CDR3 DNA: TGTGCCAGCTCCCTACCGACAGGGGGAGAGACCCAGTACTTC.

The count of this clone is one. The rearrangement links TRBV6-1 to TRBJ1-5; 7 bases are a match to TRBD1. The germline gives CDR1 MNHNS, CDR2 SASEGT. The CDR3 length is 14 residues. V was clipped by 2 bases and J by 4 bases; unmatched bases: 2. The DNA for the CDR3 is TGTGCCAGCAGTGAACACAGGGGAAATCAGCCCCAGCATTTT. The encoded protein is CASSEHRGNQPQHF.

The chain is built from TRBV11-2 and TRBJ1-1; a possible D gene is TRBD1 (5 bases). Germline-derived CDR1 and CDR2 are SGHAT and FQNNGV. The CDR3 is 15 residues long. V was pared by 5 bases and J by 1 base, with 14 bases between. CDR3 sequence reads: CASSLTTGGNTEAFF. CDR3 in DNA: TGTGCCAGCAGCCTCACGACGGGGGGGAACACTGAAGCTTTCTTT.

The sample holds one count of this clone. The V and J genes are TRBV19 and TRBJ2-4; D may be TRBD2 (6 bases). Trimming cost V 5 bases and J 9 bases, with 17 bases left between them. Germline CDR1 and CDR2: LNHDA and SQIVND (reference sequence). This CDR3 has 14 amino acids. CDR3 residues: CASSRRLGIGIQYF. For the CDR3, the DNA is TGTGCCAGTAGTCGTCGACTAGGAATCGGCATTCAGTACTTC.

The CDR3 is CASSLTTGNNEQFF. DNA for the CDR3: TGCGCCAGCAGCTTAACGACAGGGAACAATGAGCAGTTCTTC. The V gene is TRBV5-1, the J gene TRBJ2-1; 7 nucleotides agree with TRBD1. This CDR3 spans 14 amino acids. The germline V gene has CDR1 SGHRS and CDR2 YFSETQ. The trim removed 2 bases at V and 5 bases at J, leaving 4 bases unmatched.

This clone was seen once. The chain's CDR3 is CASSQGGTSFGDTQYF. The CDR3 nucleotides are TGTGCCAGCAGCCAAGGAGGGACTAGCTTTGGAGATACGCAGTATTTT. V is TRBV3-1 (or the pseudogene TRBV3-2) and J is TRBJ2-3; 9 bases map to TRBD2. Germline V lookup: CDR1 LGHDT, CDR2 YNNKEL (reference sequence). The CDR3 runs 16 residues. The J segment lost 5 bases and the V segment lost 1 base, leaving 7 bases of the junction unmatched.

The V and J genes are TRBV6-1 and TRBJ1-5; D ambiguous. Per germline, CDR1 MNHNS and CDR2 SASEGT. The length of the CDR3 is 17 residues. V shed 2 bases and J shed 5 bases, with 19 bases lying between them. In nucleotides, the CDR3 is TGTGCCAGCAGTGAACTAGCCTGGATCTCTGGGGATCAGCCCCAGCATTTT. Translation: CASSELAWISGDQPQHF.

The gene calls are TRBV2 and TRBJ2-6; D is undetermined. The CDR3 extends over 13 amino acids. Trimming took off 10 bases at V and 1 base at J, with 8 bases between the two ends. Germline values: CDR1 SNHLY, CDR2 FYNNEI. The CDR3 sequence is CAIHRSGANVLTF. For the CDR3, the DNA is TGTGCCATCCATAGATCTGGGGCCAACGTCCTGACTTTC.

The chain uses TRBV6-2 or TRBV6-3 and TRBJ2-7; D perhaps matches TRBD2 (5 bases). Germline values: CDR1 MNHEY, CDR2 SVGEGT. Trimming took 5 bases from V and 0 from J, leaving 5 bases between them. This CDR3 is 12 amino acids long. The CDR3 reads CASSGSSYEQYV. For the CDR3, the DNA is TGTGCCAGCAGTGGGAGCTCCTACGAGCAGTACGTC.